Listed below are T cell receptor beta chains from one sample, sequenced in a study of identifying expanded T cells in peripheral blood. The assay was immunoSEQ multiplex PCR, and TCRdb's table has in-frame clones only and misses some. The table lists around 120,000 clones, more than 85% of them singletons. The material sequenced was blood. The receptors derive from a person aged 18 to 75 in good health. Both conserved end residues are part of each CDR3. A row's size may be missing; if present it is once, few, many or a size class.

clone size | V gene | CDR3 length | CDR3 protein
NA | TRBV5-1 | 15 | CASRATGLNTGELFF
NA | TRBV5-1 | 16 | CASSLSGLAVYNEQFF
NA | TRBV5-1 | 15 | CASSSWTGGPETQYF
NA | TRBV6-1 | 18 | CASSETPTGGADGQPQHF
NA | TRBV6-6 | 14 | CASSYGAGTGGQYF
NA | TRBV11-2 | 13 | CASSSQYQETQYF
once | TRBV11-2 | 14 | CASSSRQGNRGYTF
NA | TRBV7-9 | 13 | CASSLDQGQPQHF
NA | TRBV5-4 | 17 | CASNIARAGGNQETQYF
once | TRBV4-3 | 15 | CASSQAGRDNEKLFF
once | TRBV15 | 13 | CATSHLSTDTQYF
NA | TRBV28 | 13 | CASTLAGQETQYF
NA | TRBV11-2 | 12 | CASSQGPPIHWF
NA | TRBV20-1 | 11 | CSAHYNEKLFF
NA | TRBV6-6 | 15 | CASRGDSRGRETQYF
once | TRBV4-3 | 13 | CASSQDGSYEQYF
NA | TRBV6-5 | 13 | CASSYLGSGEQFF
NA | TRBV5-1 | 16 | CASRALYSSGANVLTF
NA | TRBV18 | 16 | CASSPTMGRSSYEQYF
NA | TRBV4-3 | 16 | CASSQDLNRRNYGYTF
few | TRBV5-6 | 18 | CASSFSEIPVPLPYEQYF
NA | TRBV18 | 16 | CASSPGQGIGQETQYF
NA | TRBV6-1 | 14 | CASREIGTTDTQYF
NA | TRBV10-3 | 16 | CAIKARGGGAEETQYF
NA | TRBV5-1 | 16 | CASSLEYRQQKETQYF
NA | TRBV7-2 | 12 | CASSSQQETQYF
NA | TRBV5-4 | 14 | CASSPPYNGEKLFF
NA | TRBV15 | 17 | CATSRDRPTGTNSPLHF
NA | TRBV28 | 12 | CASSQPDRAQFF
NA | TRBV2 | 13 | CASSDFPGETQYF
NA | TRBV29-1 | 13 | CSVTQDHGNTQYF
NA | TRBV19 | 15 | CASSIETLSTDTQYF
NA | TRBV9 | 15 | CASSVSSGGSIEQFF
NA | TRBV11-2 | 15 | CASSPMQGAGNTIYF
NA | TRBV19 | 14 | CASKQASSGNTIYF
NA | TRBV5-4 | 17 | CASSLGPGQGAGETQYF
NA | TRBV7-8 | 14 | CASSFRHLNTEAFF
NA | TRBV5-1 | 14 | CASSLAALNTEAFF